This T cell receptor (beta chain) was obtained from a study of response to subunit inactivated influenza vaccine. Notes on the study in general: It was the authors' suggestion that each seasonal influenza vaccination recruits few new T cells.

Only a few counts were recorded for this clonotype. Its antigen remains unknown. TCRdb reprocessed the RT-PCR reads with MiXCR, giving one entry per CDR3 protein. The top ten clones hold under 40% of a sample with 170,000 or so distinct CDR3 sequences, roughly a tenth of them seen once. This material consisted of CD8+ T cells sorted from PBMCs, taken about 23 months after vaccination. The sequence derives from a man between 50 and 69 years old who received an inactivated influenza vaccine.

The CDR3: CASSVGSGRAAGELFF. The CDR3 DNA follows: TGTGCCAGCAGCGTAGGTAGCGGGAGGGCCGCCGGGGAGCTGTTTTTT. The J gene is TRBJ2-2, the V gene TRBV9, with 11 bases matching TRBD2. The CDR3 is made up of 16 amino acids. Germline V gives CDR1 SGDLS, CDR2 YYNGEE. V shed 0 bases and J 6 bases; nucleotides not matched to a gene: 4.